The 14 T cell receptor beta chains in this list originate from one sample, sequenced in a study of cytomegalovirus exposure and HLA in healthy donors. PCR used 60 Vbeta primers and 13 Jbeta primers. Data came from immunoSEQ multiplex PCR; TCRdb stores just in-frame clones and leaves some out. The repertoire holds 100,000 or so clones, with approximately 16% as singletons. Specimen: PBMCs. The receptors were gathered from a female donor in good health and CMV-seronegative.

The genes are TRBV5-6 and TRBJ1-3; no clear D. In germline, CDR1 is SGHDT, CDR2 YYEEEE. The CDR3 has 13 residues. Trimming removed 4 bases from V and 4 bases from J, with 9 bases in between. The CDR3 region has the DNA TGTGCCAGCAGCGATGTACAGGGAAACACCATATATTTT. It translates to CASSDVQGNTIYF.

The chain employs TRBV5-4 and TRBJ2-1, with D perhaps TRBD2 (6 bases). Trimming left V 1 base short and J 8 bases short, with 10 bases between. There are 13 residues in the CDR3. The V gene's germline CDR1 is SGHNT and CDR2 YYREEE (reference sequence). The CDR3 region is CASSLPSVDEQFF. As DNA, the CDR3 is TGTGCCAGCAGCTTGCCTAGCGTCGATGAGCAGTTCTTC.

DNA for the CDR3: TGTGCCAGCAGCCAAGAATGGCGGAGCACAGATACGCAGTATTTT. This sequence encodes CASSQEWRSTDTQYF. V usage is TRBV14 and J usage is TRBJ2-3; D unclear. V dropped 0 bases and J dropped 0 bases, with 7 bases sitting between them. The CDR3 spans 15 residues. CDR1 is SGHDN, CDR2 FVKESK, per germline. Variable domain in full (rest from reference TRBV14 and TRBJ2-3): EAGVTQFPSHSVIEKGQTVTLRCDPISGHDNLYWYRRVMGKEIKFLLHFVKESKQDESGMPNNRFLAERTGGTYSTLKVQPAELEDSGVYFCASSQEWRSTDTQYFGPGTRLTVL.

This clone came up a few times. The chain couples TRBV15 to TRBJ2-7, with TRBD1 matching over 10 bases. The germline CDR1 and CDR2 sequences are LNHNV and YYDKDF (reference sequence). This CDR3 has 15 residues. Trimming cost V 7 bases and J 3 bases; bases outside gene matches: 9. CDR3 sequence (DNA): TGTGCCACCACCAGGGGGACAGGGGTCGGCTACGAGCAGTACTTC. This sequence encodes CATTRGTGVGYEQYF.

The chain links TRBV28 to TRBJ1-4; 9 nucleotides align to TRBD1. CDR3 length equals 17 residues. Trimming cost V 5 bases and J 0 bases; bases outside gene matches: 7. Germline V CDR1 and CDR2: MDHEN, SYDVKM. The CDR3 sequence is CASSTPRQGATNEKLFF. CDR3 DNA: TGTGCCAGCAGTACCCCTCGACAGGGGGCAACTAATGAAAAACTGTTTTTT.

This clone was counted a few times. The CDR3 is CSVAEGPLGSQHF. For the CDR3, the DNA is TGCAGCGTTGCGGAGGGCCCTCTGGGGTCCCAGCATTTT. This sequence joins TRBV29-1 and TRBJ1-5; D gene ambiguous. The CDR3 covers 13 residues. V was shortened by 4 bases and J by 11 bases, with 18 bases between the two germline ends. CDR1 is SQVTM, CDR2 ANQGSEA, per germline.

This clone appeared a few times. This chain connects TRBV9 to TRBJ2-1; perhaps TRBD1 as D (5 bases). Trimming left V 0 bases short and J 6 bases short, with 10 bases between. Per the germline V gene, CDR1 is SGDLS and CDR2 is YYNGEE. CDR3 length equals 14 residues. In DNA form, the CDR3 reads TGTGCCAGCAGCGTAGTGCAGGGATCCAATGAGCAGTTCTTC. The encoded protein is CASSVVQGSNEQFF.

The chain combines TRBV4-3 with TRBJ2-1, with unresolved D. V was pared by 0 bases and J by 6 bases, with 12 bases between. This CDR3 is 15 amino acids long. The germline V gene has CDR1 LGHNA and CDR2 YSLEER. The CDR3 loop is CASSQDAWAGNEQFF. The CDR3 region has the DNA TGCGCCAGCAGCCAAGATGCTTGGGCCGGCAATGAGCAGTTCTTC.

The CDR3 sequence is CASRGRGETQYF. DNA for the CDR3: TGTGCCAGCAGGGGAAGGGGAGAGACCCAGTACTTC. The chain combines TRBV27 with TRBJ2-5; perhaps TRBD1 as D (5 bases). Trimming took 6 bases from V and 4 from J, leaving 9 bases between them. This CDR3 spans 12 amino acids. Germline CDR1 MNHEY, CDR2 SMNVEV (reference sequence).

This chain joins TRBV2 and TRBJ2-5; D is perhaps TRBD2 (5 bases). V shed 1 base and J shed 5 bases, with 5 bases lying between them. CDR3 length equals 12 residues. CDR1 and CDR2 (germline): SNHLY, FYNNEI. The CDR3 DNA reads TGTGCCAGCAGTGAAGGCGGGGAGACCCAGTACTTC. As protein: CASSEGGETQYF.

This clone came up a few times. This sequence joins TRBV19 and TRBJ1-5, with D possibly TRBD1 on 5 matching bases. The CDR3 covers 13 residues. V was clipped by 7 bases and J by 5 bases, with 12 bases between them. The germline V gene has CDR1 LNHDA and CDR2 SQIVND (reference sequence). This chain's CDR3 is CASNAGRHQPQHF. CDR3 bases: TGTGCCAGTAATGCGGGACGCCATCAGCCCCAGCATTTT.

The V gene is TRBV19, the J gene TRBJ2-5, with D tentatively TRBD2 (6 bases). This CDR3 has 13 amino acids. Germline V gene lookup returns CDR1 LNHDA and CDR2 SQIVND (reference sequence). V lost 3 bases and J 3 bases, leaving 8 bases between the germline ends. The CDR3 here is CASSMGGEETQYF. CDR3 in DNA: TGTGCCAGTAGTATGGGCGGGGAAGAGACCCAGTACTTC.

The chain is built from TRBV7-9 and TRBJ2-1; a possible D gene is TRBD1 (6 bases). The CDR3 extends over 12 amino acids. With 5 bases removed from V and 8 bases from J, the gap between germline ends came to 10 bases. Germline CDR1 SEHNR, CDR2 FQNEAQ (reference sequence). The CDR3 bases are TGTGCCAGCAGCCTACAGGGCTATGAGCAGTTCTTC. Protein: CASSLQGYEQFF.

The rearrangement uses TRBV7-9 and TRBJ1-2, with 7 nucleotides matching TRBD1. Germline V gene lookup returns CDR1 SEHNR and CDR2 FQNEAQ (reference sequence). This CDR3 region has 13 residues. Trimming at V came to 2 bases and at J to 4 bases, leaving 1 base not matched to a gene. CDR3 protein: CASSLRTGYGYTF. The CDR3 region has the DNA TGTGCCAGCAGCTTAAGGACAGGCTATGGCTACACCTTC. The entire variable domain, with the rest obtained from reference TRBV7-9 and TRBJ1-2, is as follows: DTGVSQNPRHKITKRGQNVTFRCDPISEHNRLYWYRQTLGQGPEFLTYFQNEAQLEKSRLLSDRFSAERPKGSFSTLEIQRTEQGDSAMYLCASSLRTGYGYTFGSGTRLTVV.